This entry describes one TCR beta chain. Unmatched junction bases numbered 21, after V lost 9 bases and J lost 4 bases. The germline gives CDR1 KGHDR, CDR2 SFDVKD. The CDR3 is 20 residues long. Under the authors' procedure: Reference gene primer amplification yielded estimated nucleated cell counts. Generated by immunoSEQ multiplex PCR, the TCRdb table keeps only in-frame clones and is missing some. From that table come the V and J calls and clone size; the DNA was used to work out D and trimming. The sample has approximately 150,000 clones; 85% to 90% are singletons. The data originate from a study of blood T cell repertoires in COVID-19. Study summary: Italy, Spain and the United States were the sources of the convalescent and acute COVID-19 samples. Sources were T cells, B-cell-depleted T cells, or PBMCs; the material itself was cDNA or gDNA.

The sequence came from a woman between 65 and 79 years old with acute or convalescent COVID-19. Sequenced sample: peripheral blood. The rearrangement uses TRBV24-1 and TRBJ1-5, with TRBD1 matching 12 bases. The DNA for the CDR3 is TGTGCCACCGGGTCCAGTTCCGGGACAGGGGGCGTAATGTGGAATCAGCCCCAGCATTTT. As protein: CATGSSSGTGGVMWNQPQHF.